This entry lists 3 T cell receptor beta chains sequenced from one sample in a study of human T cells and chemical hapten exposure. As to time point: patch test 2, 6 weeks after DPC sensitization. Documented treatment: therapeutic diphenylcyclopropenone sensitization with weekly scalp DPC. TCRdb passed the RACE reads through MiXCR, listing each CDR3 protein once. The table includes under 450,000 distinct CDR3 sequences, 6% to 7% detected once. Sequenced here: whole blood, sampled in connection with sensitization to the hapten diphenylcyclopropenone (DPC). The receptors here all came from a woman between 18 and 29 years old with alopecia areata. Some clones in this sample may be carry-over from other donors' samples.

This clonotype has ten or more counts. The V and J genes are TRBV7-9 and TRBJ1-1, with a tentative D call TRBD1 (6 bases). Germline values: CDR1 SEHNR, CDR2 FQNEAQ (reference sequence). CDR3 length: 15 amino acids. V lost 5 bases and J lost 0, with 13 bases in between. This chain's CDR3 is CASSQNSGVNTEAFF. In DNA, the CDR3 is TGTGCCAGCAGCCAAAATTCAGGGGTGAACACTGAAGCTTTCTTT.

This clonotype was recorded many times. The chain has TRBV6-5 and TRBJ2-3; D gene ambiguous. CDR1 and CDR2 from the germline V gene are MNHEY and SVGAGI. The CDR3 contains 15 residues. V was shortened by 3 bases and J by 0 bases, with 10 bases between the two germline ends. The CDR3 DNA reads TGTGCCAGCAGTTATGCACAGACTAGCACAGATACGCAGTATTTT. Amino acid sequence: CASSYAQTSTDTQYF.

In this sample, this clonotype turned up many times. V is TRBV5-6 and J is TRBJ1-2; 9 bases agree with TRBD1. The CDR3 is 20 amino acids. With V trimmed by 2 bases and J by 2 bases, 19 bases remained unmatched. The V gene's germline CDR1 is SGHDT and CDR2 YYEEEE. Here the CDR3 DNA reads TGTGCCAGCAGCTTTTCCCCAAATACGCTCCGGACAGGGGCCAACTATGGCTACACCTTC. It translates to CASSFSPNTLRTGANYGYTF.